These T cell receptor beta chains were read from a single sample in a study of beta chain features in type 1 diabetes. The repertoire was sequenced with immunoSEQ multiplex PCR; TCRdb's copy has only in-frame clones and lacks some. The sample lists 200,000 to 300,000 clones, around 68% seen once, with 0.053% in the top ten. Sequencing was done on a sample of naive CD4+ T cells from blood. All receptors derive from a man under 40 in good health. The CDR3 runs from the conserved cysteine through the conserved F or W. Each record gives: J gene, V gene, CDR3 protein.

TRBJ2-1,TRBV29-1,CSVEGQSSYNEQFF
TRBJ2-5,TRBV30,CACRQGGETQYF
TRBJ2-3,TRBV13,CASSSGRVTDTQYF
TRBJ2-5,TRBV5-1,CASSYGTSGETQYF
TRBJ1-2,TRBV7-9,CASSLSSYYGYTF
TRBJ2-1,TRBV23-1,CASSSGLAGGREQFF
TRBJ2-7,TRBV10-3,CAISAGTMSIYEQYF
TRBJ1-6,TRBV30,CAWSVGTDNSPLHF
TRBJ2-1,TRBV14,CASSQASSGRNEQFF
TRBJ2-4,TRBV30,CAWSLAKNIQYF
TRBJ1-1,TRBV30,CAWRRLTNTEAFF
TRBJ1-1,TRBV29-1,CSVVLNTEAFF
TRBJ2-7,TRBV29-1,CSRGGEQYF
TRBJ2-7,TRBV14,CASSQVPGAIGYEQYF
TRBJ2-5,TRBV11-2,CASSLGLAASQYF
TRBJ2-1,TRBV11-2,CASSLSPGYNEQFF
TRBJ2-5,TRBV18,CASSRDSLGETQYF
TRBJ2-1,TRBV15,CATSHRRGEVLNEQFF
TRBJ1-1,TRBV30,CAWSVPTKGPEAFF
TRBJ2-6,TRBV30,CAFPRTGNGANVLTF
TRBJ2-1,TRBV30,CAWKTEYNEQFF
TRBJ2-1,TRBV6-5,CASSLGYNEQFF
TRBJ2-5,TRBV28,CASGTRETQYF
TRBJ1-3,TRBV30,CAWSALAASDTIYF
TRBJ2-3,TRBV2,CASRAETHTDTQYF
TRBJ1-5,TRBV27,CASSSTGLGQPQHF
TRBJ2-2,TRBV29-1,CSVGTGFAGELFF
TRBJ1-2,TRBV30,CAWSVRRGGSGYTF
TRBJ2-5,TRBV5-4,CASSLVRDSLRQYF
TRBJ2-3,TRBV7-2,CASSPRLAGGSTDTQYF
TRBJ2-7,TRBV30,CAWRRTGGYEQYF
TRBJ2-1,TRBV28,CASSLRAGGSLNLFSYNEQFF
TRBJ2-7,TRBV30,CAWSVGQGVYEQYF
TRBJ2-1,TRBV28,CASSFVPGQGDNEQFF
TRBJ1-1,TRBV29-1,CSVDRGQEAFF
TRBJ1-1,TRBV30,CAWSQTEAFF
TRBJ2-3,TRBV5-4,CASSLAPDSTDTQYF
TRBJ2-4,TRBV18,CASSTQGGKNIQYF
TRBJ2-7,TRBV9,CASSVEGGSRSYEQYF
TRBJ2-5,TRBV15,CATSRTTVQETQYF
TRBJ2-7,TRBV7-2,CASSSGQGRSYEQYF
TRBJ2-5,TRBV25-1,CASSDPGQGARETQYF
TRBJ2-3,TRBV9,CASSVAVRDTQYF
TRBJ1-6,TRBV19,CASSITGWNRDNSPLHF